The 17 T cell receptor beta chains below all came from one sample that was sequenced in a study of shared clonotypes between healthy human individuals. Assay: immunoSEQ multiplex PCR; the TCRdb copy retains only in-frame clones and omits some. The repertoire holds about 600,000 clones, over 95% seen once, with around 0.11% in the top ten. CD45RO-negative, CCR7-selected cells formed the naive CD8 fraction, which excluded terminally differentiated effector memory CD45RA+ cells. The sample consisted of naive CD8+ T cells sorted from blood. The receptors were gathered from a woman aged 25 to 45 in good health.

The V gene is TRBV14, the J gene TRBJ1-1, with no clear D. The V end was cut by 0 bases, the J end by 7 bases, with 15 bases between. Germline CDR1 reads SGHDN; CDR2 reads FVKESK. The CDR3 is 15 amino acids. DNA of the CDR3: TGTGCCAGCAGCCAAGATACTGGGTTTATAAGTGAAGCTTTCTTT. It yields the protein CASSQDTGFISEAFF. Looking up the rest from reference TRBV14 and TRBJ1-1 gives the full variable domain: EAGVTQFPSHSVIEKGQTVTLRCDPISGHDNLYWYRRVMGKEIKFLLHFVKESKQDESGMPNNRFLAERTGGTYSTLKVQPAELEDSGVYFCASSQDTGFISEAFFGQGTRLTVV.

This chain links TRBV19 with TRBJ2-7; 7 bases agree with TRBD2. J was trimmed by 3 bases and V by 1 base; bases with no gene match: 12. CDR3 length equals 17 residues. CDR1 LNHDA and CDR2 SQIVND come from the germline V gene (reference sequence). CDR3 sequence reads: CASSIGEGTFPIYEQYF. The CDR3 DNA follows: TGTGCCAGTAGTATAGGGGAGGGGACTTTCCCTATCTACGAGCAGTACTTC.

The rearrangement joins TRBV4-1 to TRBJ2-1; 7 bases fit TRBD1. Germline V gene sequence: CDR1 MGHRA, CDR2 YSYEKL. The ends lost 4 bases at V and 6 bases at J; junction bases unmatched: 9. The CDR3 runs to 15 residues. The CDR3 nucleotides read TGCGCCAGCAGCCTCGGGACAGCATTAGGCAATGAGCAGTTCTTC. Amino acids: CASSLGTALGNEQFF.

The rearrangement links TRBV4-1 to TRBJ2-3, with TRBD2 matching 8 bases. Germline assignment: CDR1 MGHRA and CDR2 YSYEKL. V trimming: 2 bases; J trimming: 7 bases; junction bases outside the gene matches: 11. The CDR3 runs 16 residues. DNA for the CDR3: TGCGCCAGCAGCCAATCTTCCGCGGGAGGAATCAATACGCAGTATTTT. This gives the protein CASSQSSAGGINTQYF.

The chain uses TRBV7-9 and TRBJ1-5; possible D gene TRBD1, 6 bases. Germline-derived CDR1 and CDR2 are SEHNR and FQNEAQ (reference sequence). V lost 10 bases, J lost 2 bases, and 12 bases lay in between. This CDR3 region has 13 residues. The CDR3 spells CATQGLGNQPQHF. The CDR3 nucleotides read TGTGCCACCCAGGGGTTGGGCAATCAGCCCCAGCATTTT.

DNA of the CDR3: TGTGCCAGCAGTTTTGGGGCCCCCCCCAGGACTGACGAGCAGTACTTC. This encodes CASSFGAPPRTDEQYF. The chain has TRBV27 and TRBJ2-7; D assignment may be TRBD1 or TRBD2 (5 bases each). The CDR3 loop spans 16 amino acids. Germline V gives CDR1 MNHEY, CDR2 SMNVEV (reference sequence). Trimming left V 3 bases short and J 5 bases short, with 20 bases between.

CDR3 nucleotide sequence: TGTGCCAGCAGTGAACCGGGGGAGGCCTACAATGAGCAGTTCTTC. It yields the protein CASSEPGEAYNEQFF. The chain has TRBV2 and TRBJ2-1; D might be TRBD2 (6 bases). The CDR3 spans 15 residues. Germline CDR1 is SNHLY and CDR2 is FYNNEI. Trimming stripped 2 bases from V and 2 bases from J, with 10 bases between. The entire variable domain, with the rest obtained from reference TRBV2 and TRBJ2-1, is as follows: EPEVTQTPSHQVTQMGQEVILRCVPISNHLYFYWYRQILGQKVEFLVSFYNNEISEKSEIFDDQFSVERPDGSNFTLKIRSTKLEDSAMYFCASSEPGEAYNEQFFGPGTRLTVL.

The chain carries TRBV7-9 and TRBJ2-7; D is possibly TRBD2 (6 bases). V was pared by 5 bases and J by 6 bases, with 11 bases between. The CDR3 contains 12 residues. The germline V gene has CDR1 SEHNR and CDR2 FQNEAQ (reference sequence). CDR3 loop: CASSPGGAEQYF. CDR3 in DNA: TGTGCCAGCAGCCCAGGCGGGGCCGAGCAGTACTTC.

V usage is TRBV5-6 and J usage is TRBJ2-2, with unresolved D. This CDR3 is built from 12 residues. The V end lost 2 bases, the J end lost 7 bases, and 6 bases lay between the germline ends. In germline, CDR1 is SGHDT, CDR2 YYEEEE. CDR3 sequence: CASSLTVGELFF. The CDR3 DNA sequence: TGTGCCAGCAGCTTAACCGTCGGGGAGCTGTTTTTT.

V usage is TRBV28 and J usage is TRBJ2-3; 8 nucleotides agree with TRBD1. This CDR3 has 16 amino acids. With 5 bases clipped from V and 3 bases from J, the junction kept 10 bases outside the gene matches. Germline CDR1 MDHEN, CDR2 SYDVKM. The CDR3 DNA sequence: TGTGCCAGCAGTCCACACGGACAGGGCGCGACAGATACGCAGTATTTT. Protein product: CASSPHGQGATDTQYF. Full variable domain (remainder filled in from reference TRBV28 and TRBJ2-3): DVKVTQSSRYLVKRTGEKVFLECVQDMDHENMFWYRQDPGLGLRLIYFSYDVKMKEKGDIPEGYSVSREKKERFSLILESASTNQTSMYLCASSPHGQGATDTQYFGPGTRLTVL.

The chain combines TRBV28 with TRBJ1-3; TRBD1 aligns across 7 bases. From germline, CDR1 is MDHEN and CDR2 SYDVKM. This CDR3 is 17 amino acids long. The junction had 6 bases not matched to a gene; V was cut back by 1 base and J by 0 bases. The CDR3 DNA is TGTGCCAGCAGTTTATCGGTACAGGGGACCTCTGGAAACACCATATATTTT. This codes for CASSLSVQGTSGNTIYF.

This clone was seen a few times. The chain links TRBV4-1 to TRBJ2-2, with D possibly being TRBD2 (5 bases). This CDR3 has 16 amino acids. Between the trimmed V and J ends, which lost 4 bases and 0 bases, there was a span of 12 bases. From germline, CDR1 is MGHRA and CDR2 YSYEKL. The CDR3 protein is CASSLRVDPNTGELFF. The CDR3 DNA reads TGCGCCAGCAGCCTGCGGGTTGACCCGAACACCGGGGAGCTGTTTTTT.

This chain uses TRBV28 with TRBJ2-3, with D unclear. Trimming cost V 6 bases and J 5 bases, with 15 bases left between them. Germline V CDR1 and CDR2: MDHEN, SYDVKM. CDR3 length: 14 amino acids. The CDR3 DNA sequence: TGTGCCAGCAGCCCTCTCCCAGGCCGAGATACGCAGTATTTT. Its protein is CASSPLPGRDTQYF.

This clone showed up just once. The CDR3 bases are TGTGCCAGCAGTAGCTCAAGGGACAGGGTCTCCTACAATGAGCAGTTCTTC. Encoded protein: CASSSSRDRVSYNEQFF. V is TRBV7-7 and J is TRBJ2-1, with 9 nucleotides matching TRBD1. The CDR3 runs 17 residues. V lost 6 bases, J lost 0 bases, and 9 bases stayed unmatched. CDR1 SSHAT and CDR2 FNYEAQ come from the germline V gene (reference sequence).

This chain connects TRBV28 to TRBJ2-3; no definite D call. The CDR3 totals 12 residues. The V gene's germline CDR1 is MDHEN and CDR2 SYDVKM. The ends were cut back, 5 bases at V and 0 bases at J, with 3 bases in the middle. CDR3 residues: CASSGSTDTQYF. The CDR3 coding sequence is TGTGCCAGCAGTGGGAGCACAGATACGCAGTATTTT.

The chain uses TRBV15 and TRBJ1-5, with 8 nucleotides matching TRBD1. J was trimmed by 7 bases and V by 5 bases; bases with no gene match: 7. The CDR3 has 14 residues. Germline values: CDR1 LNHNV, CDR2 YYDKDF (reference sequence). The CDR3 reads CATSGPGGEQPQHF. Written as DNA, the CDR3 is TGTGCCACCAGCGGGCCAGGGGGCGAACAGCCCCAGCATTTT.

This clone has only one observation. The chain uses TRBV27 and TRBJ2-7; D call uncertain. CDR3 length equals 12 residues. Germline V CDR1 and CDR2: MNHEY, SMNVEV (reference sequence). Trimming left V 5 bases short and J 3 bases short, with 8 bases between. The DNA of the CDR3 is TGTGCCAGCAGTGGCGAACACTACGAGCAGTACTTC. This translates into CASSGEHYEQYF.